This note documents a single T cell receptor (beta chain) sequence. Its ends do not fully match the called genes, so a read error is possible. The CDR3 runs 16 residues. Per the germline V gene, CDR1 is SSHAT and CDR2 is FNYEAQ (reference sequence). This sample is drawn from a study of T cells in Graves' hyperthyroidism and ophthalmopathy. Study in general: Pretreatment peripheral blood was obtained at initial diagnosis.

RNA transcripts were the template for amplifying TCR beta CDR3 regions. The HTBI primer set was used in a first-round RT-PCR of the TCR CDR3. From the multiplex PCR reads, TCRdb called clonotypes with MiXCR, one entry per CDR3 protein. The sample includes around 620,000 distinct CDR3 sequences, about 17% of them seen just once. This TCR was recovered from a young woman with Graves' hyperthyroidism. The sample was blood. This chain joins TRBV7-7 and TRBJ2-1; 7 bases agree with TRBD1. CDR3 sequence reads: CASRPLGTDSYNEQFF. In nucleotides, the CDR3 is TGTGCTAGCAGACCCCTGGGGACAGACTCCTACAATGAGCAGTTCTTC.